The 2 T cell receptor beta chains presented below share a single source sample, sequenced in a study of shared clonotypes between healthy human individuals. The method was immunoSEQ multiplex PCR; TCRdb's version includes in-frame clones alone and lacks a portion of them. The sample has around 990,000 clones; roughly 80% are singletons. Sequencing used memory CD4+ T cells from PBMCs. Specified subset: CD45RA-negative fraction. The receptors shown here come from a man aged 18 to 30 in good health. Some clones in this sample may be carry-over from other donors' samples.

This rearrangement joins TRBV6-5 to TRBJ1-1, with D hard to call. CDR1 and CDR2 (germline): MNHEY, SVGAGI. Trimming shortened V by 6 bases and J by 3 bases, and 11 bases separated the two germline ends. This CDR3 has 13 amino acids. CDR3 in amino acids: CASRDSGHTEAFF. CDR3 in DNA: TGTGCCAGCAGGGATAGCGGGCACACTGAAGCTTTCTTT.

The V and J genes are TRBV7-3 and TRBJ2-2, with unresolved D. Germline lookup yields CDR1 SGHTA and CDR2 FQGTGA. Between the trimmed V and J ends, which lost 2 bases and 2 bases, there was a span of 9 bases. The CDR3 spans 15 residues. CDR3 loop: CASSLSVANTGELFF. For the CDR3, the DNA is TGTGCCAGCAGCTTATCGGTAGCCAACACCGGGGAGCTGTTTTTT.